The clone carrying this TCR beta chain was seen a few times. This record comes from a study of low-dose radiotherapy and immunotherapy resistance in tumors. On the study more broadly: Each two-week cycle included intravenous cyclophosphamide 200 mg/m2, given one day before radiation and immunotherapy. A daily 300 mg dose of oral aspirin was taken by patients for four cycles from cycle 1 day 1.

Primers used for first-strand cDNA, a TRAV- and TRBV-specific set, covered both alpha and beta chains. Both a constant-region primer and a V-primer adapter served to amplify TCRs across 15 to 20 PCR cycles. Isolated mRNA was amplified by in vitro transcription. TCRdb reanalysed the reads using MiXCR and keeps one entry per CDR3 protein. The sample shows about 18,000 distinct CDR3 sequences, approximately 63% of them seen only once. The length of the CDR3 is 14 residues. Germline CDR1 reads MNHEY; CDR2 reads SVGAGI. Trimming cost V 5 bases and J 4 bases; bases outside gene matches: 5. This receptor was taken from a human donor with advanced metastatic prostate, ovarian, gallbladder or colorectal cancer (not recorded which). This table probably holds off-target reads from a library built for another chain. The chain links TRBV6-5 to TRBJ1-5; TRBD1 matches at 7 bases. CDR3 nucleotide sequence: TGTGCCAGCAGTACGGACAGGTTTAATCAGCCCCAGCATTTT. It yields the protein CASSTDRFNQPQHF.